These T cell receptor beta chains were read from a single sample in a study of patients and donors after allogeneic stem cell transplantation. TCRdb used MiXCR to reprocess the RT-PCR reads, holding one entry per CDR3 protein. The sample carries 100,000 to 120,000 distinct CDR3 sequences, around 36% recorded once. The sequenced sample was blood, either unsorted or a sorted T cell fraction (not recorded which). Receptors originate from a human donor who was either an allogeneic HSCT recipient or a stem cell or donor lymphocyte infusion donor (not recorded which). It is not recorded whose cells these are; they may come from a transplant donor. The CDR3 runs from the conserved cysteine through the conserved F or W. Fields, in order: clone size, V gene, J gene, D gene, CDR3 DNA, CDR3 protein. D genes are given only for firm matches. A row's size may be missing; if present it is once, few, many or a size class.

-	TRBV7-9	TRBJ2-1	-	TGTGCCAGCACCGCCCTGGGGTGGCTTACTGAGCAGTTCTTC	CASTALGWLTEQFF
-	TRBV20-1	TRBJ2-1	-	TGCAGTGCTCCCCCCGGGACCCCGACAAGGGAGCAGTTCTTC	CSAPPGTPTREQFF
once	TRBV29-1	TRBJ2-2	-	TGCAGCGTCCGACAGTACACCGGGGAGCTGTTTTTT	CSVRQYTGELFF
-	TRBV6-2/TRBV6-3	TRBJ2-7	-	TGTGCCAGCAGTTGGGCGGCGGTTCTAGAGTACGAGCAGTACTTC	CASSWAAVLEYEQYF
few	TRBV12-3/TRBV12-4	TRBJ2-5	TRBD1	TGTGCCAGCAGCCGCAGGACAGGGGTAGGAGAGACCCAGTACTTC	CASSRRTGVGETQYF
few	TRBV21-1	TRBJ2-7	-	TGTGCCAGCGGGGCCGCGGGAGATTTCTACGAGCAGTACTTC	CASGAAGDFYEQYF
-	TRBV6-2/TRBV6-3	TRBJ2-1	-	TGTGCCAGCAGACCCATGGGGGGCCCTTGGCAGTTCTTC	CASRPMGGPWQFF
-	TRBV20-1	TRBJ2-7	-	TGCAGTGCTCTACCCCAGAGCTCCTACGAGCAGTACTTC	CSALPQSSYEQYF
-	TRBV29-1	TRBJ2-3	TRBD1	TGCAGCGTTGGGACAGGGGGCGGCACAGATACGCAGTATTTT	CSVGTGGGTDTQYF
-	TRBV28	TRBJ2-7	-	TGTGCCAGCAGTTTCTGGACGGAGCTGGAGCAGTACTTC	CASSFWTELEQYF
-	TRBV12-3/TRBV12-4	TRBJ2-2	-	TGTGCCAGCAGGAGGAACACCGGGGAGCTGTTTTTT	CASRRNTGELFF
-	TRBV29-1	TRBJ2-1	TRBD2	TGCAGCGTCGCTAGCGGGAGCTCCTACAATGAGCAGTTCTTC	CSVASGSSYNEQFF
-	TRBV3-1	TRBJ1-1	-	TGTGCCAGCACCCAAGGCGGAGAAGCGAACACTGAAGCTTTCTTT	CASTQGGEANTEAFF
few	TRBV20-1	TRBJ1-5	-	TGCAGTGCTAGGCGATCTAGGGGGTTTAGCAATCAGCCCCAGCATTTT	CSARRSRGFSNQPQHF
few	TRBV18	TRBJ1-1	TRBD1	TGTGCCAGCTCACCTACTCCCGGACAGGGGGTTAGAGCTTTCTTT	CASSPTPGQGVRAFF
-	TRBV4-2	TRBJ2-1	-	TGTGCCAGCAGCCATGCGGAGAGACCCTGGAGGAACAATGAGCAGTTCTTC	CASSHAERPWRNNEQFF
few	TRBV7-3	TRBJ1-6	TRBD1	TGTGCCAGCAGCGACAGGGGTGGGAATTCACCCCTCCACTTT	CASSDRGGNSPLHF
many	TRBV20-1	TRBJ2-1	TRBD2	TGCAGTGCCACCCTGGGAGGGAGTGGGAGCAATGAGCAGTTCTTC	CSATLGGSGSNEQFF
-	TRBV24-1	TRBJ1-5	-	TGTGCCACCAGTGACCATGGACAAGTTAATCAGCCCCAGCATTTT	CATSDHGQVNQPQHF
-	TRBV6-5	TRBJ1-2	-	TGTGCCAGCAGTTACTCAACGAGGGGCGCAAACTATGGCTACACCTTC	CASSYSTRGANYGYTF